The next 5 T cell receptor beta chains were all read from a single sample in a study of control samples from healthy donors and cancer patients. Method: immunoSEQ multiplex PCR; TCRdb's copy keeps in-frame clones and lacks some. The sample includes around 120,000 clones, about 90% of them seen just once. Sequences were obtained from blood. These TCRs come from a man in his 60s in good health.

The rearrangement uses TRBV7-9 and TRBJ2-3; D call uncertain. V lost 1 base and J lost 0, with 5 bases in between. Germline CDR1 is SEHNR and CDR2 is FQNEAQ (reference sequence). There are 14 residues in the CDR3. Here the CDR3 reads CASSLDGSTDTQYF. CDR3 DNA sequence: TGTGCCAGCAGCTTAGACGGGAGCACAGATACGCAGTATTTT.

The rearrangement links TRBV18 to TRBJ1-6; 7 nucleotides align to TRBD1. Trimming took 2 bases from V and 6 from J; bases not matched to a gene: 4. CDR1 and CDR2 (germline): KGHSH, LQKENI. The CDR3 contains 15 residues. The CDR3 bases are TGTGCCAGCTCACCATCGGACAGGTCTAATTCACCCCTCCACTTT. It yields the protein CASSPSDRSNSPLHF.

This clone was counted a single time. V gene TRBV27 combines with J gene TRBJ1-4, with a tentative D call TRBD1 (5 bases). Trimming removed 5 bases at V and 0 bases at J, with 10 bases between. CDR3 size: 15 residues. Germline CDR1 reads MNHEY; CDR2 reads SMNVEV (reference sequence). CDR3 DNA: TGTGCCAGCAGTGTACGACAGTCAACTAATGAAAAACTGTTTTTT. Translated: CASSVRQSTNEKLFF.

The chain employs TRBV9 and TRBJ2-7, with 10 positions matching TRBD2. The CDR3 loop spans 16 amino acids. Losses at the gene ends were 1 base for V and 0 bases for J; bases not matched to a gene: 4. The germline gives CDR1 SGDLS, CDR2 YYNGEE. The DNA for the CDR3 is TGTGCCAGCAGCGTAAGGCTAGCGGGGGTCTCCTACGAGCAGTACTTC. It specifies CASSVRLAGVSYEQYF.

This clone was seen a single time. J is TRBJ2-3 and V is TRBV7-3; either TRBD1 or TRBD2 may supply D (5 bases each). Germline values: CDR1 SGHTA, CDR2 FQGTGA. This CDR3 spans 15 amino acids. V lost 2 bases to trimming and J lost 3 bases, with 12 bases between them. The CDR3 here is CASSLWGRETDTQYF. Here the CDR3 DNA reads TGTGCCAGCAGCTTATGGGGCAGGGAGACAGATACGCAGTATTTT.